This is a list of T cell receptor beta chains from one sample in a study of T cell responses to AZD1222 COVID-19 vaccine. Some clones are missing from TCRdb's copy, which holds only in-frame ones; the method was immunoSEQ multiplex PCR. The sample lists around 100,000 clones, about nine tenths occurring once. The sequences come from peripheral blood, collected on day 0 of AZD1222 vaccination. These receptors originate from an adult in good health. Both conserved end residues are trimmed from each CDR3.

v_gene | CDR3aa
TRBV6-5 | ASRPRTSGYT
TRBV12-3/TRBV12-4 | ASSPRATGELF
TRBV10-1 | ASSESNYEQY
TRBV18 | ASSPGLGQGRPQH
TRBV28 | ASSGTGLYQPQH
TRBV18 | ASSPRQGGGEQPQH
TRBV28 | ASRAEYGYT
TRBV5-6 | ASSQGTTAGGGELF
TRBV20-1 | SARAGETQY
TRBV6-5 | ASSYPGEAAF